The rows below give T cell receptor beta chains drawn from one sample of a study of blood T cell repertoires in COVID-19. Sequenced by immunoSEQ multiplex PCR; TCRdb stores in-frame clones only, minus some. Here the sample spans 90,000 to 130,000 clones, around 83% being singletons. What was sequenced was peripheral blood. These receptors were obtained from a man aged 65 to 85 with acute or convalescent COVID-19. Each CDR3 is given with its conserved first and last residue. D genes are given only for firm matches. Not all rows give a size; the values are once, few, many and, for expanded clones, a class.

CDR3nt,CDR3aa,v_gene,abundance,d_gene,j_gene
TGTGCCAGCAGCTTGGACAGATCTGAGAATTCACCCCTCCACTTT,CASSLDRSENSPLHF,TRBV5-6,-,-,TRBJ1-6
TGTGCCGCCATGAGGTCGGCTTCTGGAGATACGCAGTATTTT,CAAMRSASGDTQYF,TRBV6-5,-,-,TRBJ2-3
TGTGCCAGCAGCCACCGGGACAGGGGCAGGGGTGAGCAGTTCTTC,CASSHRDRGRGEQFF,TRBV5-4,-,TRBD1,TRBJ2-1
TGTGCCAGCCGGACTTCCTACGAGCAGTACTTC,CASRTSYEQYF,TRBV6-5,-,-,TRBJ2-7
TGTGCCAGCAGCCGCATTACGGTCACTGAAGCTTTCTTT,CASSRITVTEAFF,TRBV3-1/TRBV3-2,-,-,TRBJ1-1
TGCGCCAGCAGCTTGGGAGGGTCGGGGGAGACCCAGTACTTC,CASSLGGSGETQYF,TRBV5-1,-,-,TRBJ2-5
TGTGCCAGCAGCTTTTCGCGGGGCGGCGAGCAGTACTTC,CASSFSRGGEQYF,TRBV5-4,few,-,TRBJ2-7
TGCAGCGGTAAAACTTCAGGGGACTCCTACGAGCAGTACTTC,CSGKTSGDSYEQYF,TRBV29-1,once,-,TRBJ2-7
TGTGCCAGTCGGAAAGACGACAGAGCTAATCAGCCCCAGCATTTT,CASRKDDRANQPQHF,TRBV19,-,-,TRBJ1-5
TGTGCCAGCAGCGTAGAGGCGCACAGAACTGAAGCTTTCTTT,CASSVEAHRTEAFF,TRBV9,-,-,TRBJ1-1
TGTGCCAGCAGCGGGACTAGCTCCTACGAGCAGTACTTC,CASSGTSSYEQYF,TRBV9,few,TRBD2,TRBJ2-7